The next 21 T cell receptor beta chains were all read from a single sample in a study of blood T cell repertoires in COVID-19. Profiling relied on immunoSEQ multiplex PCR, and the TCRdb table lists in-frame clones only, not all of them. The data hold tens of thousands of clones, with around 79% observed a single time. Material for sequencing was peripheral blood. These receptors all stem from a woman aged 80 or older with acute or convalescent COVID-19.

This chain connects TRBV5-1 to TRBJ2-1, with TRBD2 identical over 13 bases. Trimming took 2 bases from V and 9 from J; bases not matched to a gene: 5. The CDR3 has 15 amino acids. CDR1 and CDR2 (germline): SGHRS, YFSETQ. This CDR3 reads CASSFSLAGGSEQFF. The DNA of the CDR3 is TGCGCCAGCAGCTTCTCACTAGCGGGAGGGAGTGAGCAGTTCTTC.

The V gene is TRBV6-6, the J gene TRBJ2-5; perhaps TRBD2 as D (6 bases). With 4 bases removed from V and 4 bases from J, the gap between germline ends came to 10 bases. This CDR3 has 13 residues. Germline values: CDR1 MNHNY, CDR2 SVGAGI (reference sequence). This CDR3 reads CASSSGLGETQYF. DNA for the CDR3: TGTGCCAGCAGTTCGGGACTGGGAGAGACCCAGTACTTC.

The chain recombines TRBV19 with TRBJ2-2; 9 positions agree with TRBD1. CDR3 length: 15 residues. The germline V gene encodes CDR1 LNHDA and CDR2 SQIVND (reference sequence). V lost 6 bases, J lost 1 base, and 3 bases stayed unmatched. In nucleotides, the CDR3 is TGTGCCAGTAGAGCGACAGGGGGGAACACCGGGGAGCTGTTTTTT. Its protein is CASRATGGNTGELFF.

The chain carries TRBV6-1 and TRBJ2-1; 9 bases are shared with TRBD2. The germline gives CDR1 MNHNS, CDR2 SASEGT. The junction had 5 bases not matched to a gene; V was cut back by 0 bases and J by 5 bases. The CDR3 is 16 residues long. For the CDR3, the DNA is TGTGCCAGCAGTGAAGCGGGGCTAGCGGGAAACAATGAGCAGTTCTTC. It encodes CASSEAGLAGNNEQFF.

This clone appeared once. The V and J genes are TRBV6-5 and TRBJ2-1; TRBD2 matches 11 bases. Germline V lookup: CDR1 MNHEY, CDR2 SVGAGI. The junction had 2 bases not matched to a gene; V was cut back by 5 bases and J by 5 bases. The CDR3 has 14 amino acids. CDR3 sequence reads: CASSKLAGDNEQFF. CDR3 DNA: TGTGCCAGCAGTAAACTAGCGGGAGACAATGAGCAGTTCTTC.

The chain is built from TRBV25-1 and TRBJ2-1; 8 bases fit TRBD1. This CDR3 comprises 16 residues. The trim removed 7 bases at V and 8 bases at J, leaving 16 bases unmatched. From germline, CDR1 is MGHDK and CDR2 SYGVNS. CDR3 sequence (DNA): TGTGCCAGCATTTCCCCCCACGGCAGGGGGCTAGATGAGCAGTTCTTC. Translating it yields CASISPHGRGLDEQFF.

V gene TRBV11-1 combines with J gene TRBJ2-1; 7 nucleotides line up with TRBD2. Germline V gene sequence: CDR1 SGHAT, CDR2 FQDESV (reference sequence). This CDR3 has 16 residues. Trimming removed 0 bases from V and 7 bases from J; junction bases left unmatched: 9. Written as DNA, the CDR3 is TGTGCCAGCAGCTTAGCTCCAGCGGGAAGTCGGAATGAGCAGTTCTTC. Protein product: CASSLAPAGSRNEQFF.

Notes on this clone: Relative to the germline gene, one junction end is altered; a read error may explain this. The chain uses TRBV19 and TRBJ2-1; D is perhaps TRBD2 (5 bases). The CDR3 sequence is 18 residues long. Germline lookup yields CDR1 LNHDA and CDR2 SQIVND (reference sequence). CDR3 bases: TGTGCCACTTCCGCCGAGAGGAGCGGAAAACCCTCCGACAATGAGCAGTTCTTC. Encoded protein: CATSAERSGKPSDNEQFF.

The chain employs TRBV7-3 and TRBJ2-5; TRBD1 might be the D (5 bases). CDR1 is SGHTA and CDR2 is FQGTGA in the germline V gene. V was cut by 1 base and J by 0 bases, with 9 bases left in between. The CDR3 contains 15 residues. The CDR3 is CASSLMGRDQETQYF. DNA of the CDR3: TGTGCCAGCAGCTTAATGGGCAGGGACCAAGAGACCCAGTACTTC.

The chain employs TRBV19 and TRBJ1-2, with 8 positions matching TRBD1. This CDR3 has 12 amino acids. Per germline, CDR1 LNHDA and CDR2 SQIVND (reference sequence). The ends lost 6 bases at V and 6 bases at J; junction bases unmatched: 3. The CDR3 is CASSYRGNGYTF. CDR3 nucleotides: TGTGCCAGTAGCTACAGGGGGAATGGCTACACCTTC.

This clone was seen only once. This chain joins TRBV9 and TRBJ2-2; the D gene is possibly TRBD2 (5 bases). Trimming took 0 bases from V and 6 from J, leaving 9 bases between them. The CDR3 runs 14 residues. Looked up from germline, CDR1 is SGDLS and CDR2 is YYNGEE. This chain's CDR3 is CASSVASPPGELFF. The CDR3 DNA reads TGTGCCAGCAGCGTAGCTAGCCCCCCCGGGGAGCTGTTTTTT. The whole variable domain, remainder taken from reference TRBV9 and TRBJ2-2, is DSGVTQTPKHLITATGQRVTLRCSPRSGDLSVYWYQQSLDQGLQFLIQYYNGEERAKGNILERFSAQQFPDLHSELNLSSLELGDSALYFCASSVASPPGELFFGEGSRLTVL.

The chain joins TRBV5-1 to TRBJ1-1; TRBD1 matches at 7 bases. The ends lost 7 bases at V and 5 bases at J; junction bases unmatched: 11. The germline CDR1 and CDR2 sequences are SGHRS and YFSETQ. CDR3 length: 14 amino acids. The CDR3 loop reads CASRLPGQSTEAFF. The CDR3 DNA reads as TGCGCCAGCCGTTTACCGGGACAGTCAACTGAAGCTTTCTTT. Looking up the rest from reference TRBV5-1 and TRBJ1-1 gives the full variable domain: KAGVTQTPRYLIKTRGQQVTLSCSPISGHRSVSWYQQTPGQGLQFLFEYFSETQRNKGNFPGRFSGRQFSNSRSEMNVSTLELGDSALYLCASRLPGQSTEAFFGQGTRLTVV.

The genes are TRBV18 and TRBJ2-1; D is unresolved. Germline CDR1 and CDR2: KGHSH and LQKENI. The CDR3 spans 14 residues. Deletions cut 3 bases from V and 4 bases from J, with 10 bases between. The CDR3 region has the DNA TGTGCCAGCTCACCTCTTCCCGTTTACAATGAGCAGTTCTTC. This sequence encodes CASSPLPVYNEQFF. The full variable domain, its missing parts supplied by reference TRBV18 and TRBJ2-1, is NAGVMQNPRHLVRRRGQEARLRCSPMKGHSHVYWYRQLPEEGLKFMVYLQKENIIDESGMPKERFSAEFPKEGPSILRIQQVVRGDSAAYFCASSPLPVYNEQFFGPGTRLTVL.

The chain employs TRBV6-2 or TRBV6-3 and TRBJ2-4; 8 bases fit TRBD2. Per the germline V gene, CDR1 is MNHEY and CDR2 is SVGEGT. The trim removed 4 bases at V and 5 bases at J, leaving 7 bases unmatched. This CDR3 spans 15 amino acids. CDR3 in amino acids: CASSWLSGSQNIQYF. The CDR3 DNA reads TGTGCCAGCAGTTGGCTCAGCGGGAGCCAAAACATTCAGTACTTC.

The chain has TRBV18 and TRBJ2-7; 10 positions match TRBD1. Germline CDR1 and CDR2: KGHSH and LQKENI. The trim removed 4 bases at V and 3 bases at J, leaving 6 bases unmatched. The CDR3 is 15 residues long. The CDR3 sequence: CASSLRQGAIYEQYF. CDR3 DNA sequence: TGTGCCAGCTCACTCCGACAGGGGGCGATCTACGAGCAGTACTTC.

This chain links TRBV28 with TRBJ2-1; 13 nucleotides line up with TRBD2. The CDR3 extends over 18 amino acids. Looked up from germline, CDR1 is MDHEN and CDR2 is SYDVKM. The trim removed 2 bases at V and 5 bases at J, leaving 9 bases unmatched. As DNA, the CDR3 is TGTGCCAGCAGTTTAGGAACTAGCGGGAGGGCCTATGACAATGAGCAGTTCTTC. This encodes CASSLGTSGRAYDNEQFF.

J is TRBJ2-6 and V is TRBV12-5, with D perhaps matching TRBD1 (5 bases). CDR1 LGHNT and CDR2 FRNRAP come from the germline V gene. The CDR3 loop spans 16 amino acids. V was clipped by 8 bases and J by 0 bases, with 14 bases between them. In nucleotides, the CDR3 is TGTGCTAGTCACCCACAGGTTAGCTCTGGGGCCAACGTCCTGACTTTC. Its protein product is CASHPQVSSGANVLTF.

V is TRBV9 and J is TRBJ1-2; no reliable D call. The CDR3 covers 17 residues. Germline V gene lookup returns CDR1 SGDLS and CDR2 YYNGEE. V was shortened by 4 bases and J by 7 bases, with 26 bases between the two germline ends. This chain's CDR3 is CASSPRRNGLIESGYTF. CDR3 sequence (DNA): TGTGCCAGCAGCCCCCGGCGGAACGGTTTGATTGAGAGTGGCTACACCTTC.

DNA for the CDR3: TGCGCCAGCAGCCAAATTGCGACTAGCGGGACGGGATCCGAGCAGTACTTC. It encodes CASSQIATSGTGSEQYF. This sequence joins TRBV4-3 and TRBJ2-7; 11 nucleotides match TRBD2. Germline trimming cut 2 bases from V and 6 bases from J; bases unmatched to any gene: 12. Germline CDR1 reads LGHNA; CDR2 reads YSLEER. The CDR3 covers 17 residues.

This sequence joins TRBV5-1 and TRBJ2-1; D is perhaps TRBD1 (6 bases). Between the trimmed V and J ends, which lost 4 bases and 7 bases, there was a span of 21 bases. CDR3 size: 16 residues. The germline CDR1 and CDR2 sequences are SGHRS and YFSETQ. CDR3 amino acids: CASSPSIGTRVNEQFF. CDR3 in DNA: TGCGCCAGCAGCCCCTCGATTGGGACAAGAGTGAATGAGCAGTTCTTC.

This CDR3 is CASRIGGRTEAFF. The DNA for the CDR3 is TGTGCCAGCAGAATAGGGGGCAGGACTGAAGCTTTCTTT. The chain links TRBV12-3 or TRBV12-4 to TRBJ1-1, with 7 positions matching TRBD1. V shed 6 bases and J 5 bases; nucleotides not matched to a gene: 6. The CDR3 is 13 amino acids.